These T cell receptor beta chains were read from a single sample in a study of blood T cell repertoires in COVID-19. Data came from immunoSEQ multiplex PCR; TCRdb stores just in-frame clones and leaves some out. Of roughly 36,000 clones listed, around 96% are singletons. Source material: peripheral blood. These receptor sequences come from a human donor with active COVID-19. The donor label of this sample is uncertain. The CDR3 runs from the conserved cysteine through the conserved F or W. D genes are given only for firm matches. Clone size is shown for a subset of rows, as once, few, many or a class of expanded clone.

.,TRBV3-1/TRBV3-2,TRBD2,TRBJ2-5,CASSQEMVSGGARETQYF,TGTGCCAGCAGCCAAGAAATGGTCAGCGGGGGGGCCCGAGAGACCCAGTACTTC
.,TRBV6-5,.,TRBJ1-3,CASSPGGTSGNTIYF,TGTGCCAGCAGTCCCGGGGGGACCTCTGGAAACACCATATATTTT
.,TRBV9,TRBD1,TRBJ2-5,CASSADQTGTETQYF,TGTGCCAGCAGCGCCGACCAGACAGGGACAGAGACCCAGTACTTC
.,TRBV6-5,TRBD1,TRBJ2-2,CASRGGQANTGELFF,TGTGCCAGCAGAGGGGGACAGGCGAACACCGGGGAGCTGTTTTTT
.,TRBV14,.,TRBJ1-1,CASSQGLYGAEAFF,TGTGCCAGCAGCCAAGGACTCTATGGCGCTGAAGCTTTCTTT
.,TRBV9,.,TRBJ2-2,CASSVRSPGTGELFF,TGTGCCAGCAGCGTACGAAGCCCGGGGACCGGGGAGCTGTTTTTT
.,TRBV7-2,.,TRBJ1-1,CASSSTMAGTEAFF,TGTGCCAGCAGCTCCACCATGGCGGGAACTGAAGCTTTCTTT
.,TRBV7-2,.,TRBJ2-2,CASSPFPGTGELFF,TGTGCCAGCAGCCCATTTCCCGGCACCGGGGAGCTGTTTTTT
.,TRBV28,.,TRBJ2-1,CASSPGVGEQFF,TGTGCCAGCAGTCCCGGGGTGGGTGAGCAGTTCTTC
.,TRBV5-1,TRBD1,TRBJ2-2,CASSSRDRGSVTGELFF,TGCGCCAGCAGCTCCCGGGACAGAGGGTCAGTAACCGGGGAGCTGTTTTTT
.,TRBV27,TRBD2,TRBJ2-7,CASSYSGSTSYEQYF,TGTGCCAGCAGTTATAGCGGGAGCACCTCCTACGAGCAGTACTTC
.,TRBV19,TRBD2,TRBJ2-1,CASSTGTRGTNEQFF,TGTGCCAGTAGTACCGGGACTAGGGGGACCAATGAGCAGTTCTTC
.,TRBV24-1,.,TRBJ2-5,CATSATGTETQYF,TGTGCCACCAGTGCGACGGGAACGGAGACCCAGTACTTC
once,TRBV27,TRBD1,TRBJ1-6,CASSLSRDRVSPLHF,TGTGCCAGCAGTTTATCCCGGGACAGGGTTTCACCCCTCCACTTT
.,TRBV3-1/TRBV3-2,TRBD2,TRBJ2-5,CASSPFWSTGGLQETQYF,TGTGCCAGCAGCCCTTTTTGGTCGACGGGGGGTCTCCAAGAGACCCAGTACTTC
once,TRBV29-1,.,TRBJ2-2,CSVIQSSLTGELFF,TGCAGCGTTATCCAGTCCTCCCTTACCGGGGAGCTATTTTTT
.,TRBV6-5,TRBD2,TRBJ2-1,CASKPGLAYNEQFF,TGTGCCAGCAAGCCGGGACTAGCGTACAATGAGCAGTTCTTC
.,TRBV28,TRBD2,TRBJ2-7,CASKVRTSGRDYEQYF,TGTGCCAGCAAAGTCCGGACTAGCGGGAGGGATTACGAGCAGTACTTC
.,TRBV18,TRBD1,TRBJ1-4,CASSLTGTGGEKLFF,TGTGCCAGCTCACTGACCGGGACAGGGGGCGAAAAACTGTTTTTT
.,TRBV7-2,.,TRBJ1-1,CASSLARAGVGTEAFF,TGTGCCAGCAGCTTAGCCAGGGCAGGGGTGGGTACTGAAGCTTTCTTT
.,TRBV9,.,TRBJ1-5,CASSVGDTQPQHF,TGTGCCAGCAGCGTAGGGGACACACAGCCCCAGCATTTT
.,TRBV3-1/TRBV3-2,.,TRBJ2-6,CASLSSGANVLTF,TGTGCCAGCCTCAGCTCTGGGGCCAACGTCCTGACTTTC
.,TRBV2,.,TRBJ2-2,CASRDTTFGGMNTGELFF,TGTGCCAGCAGAGATACTACCTTTGGCGGGATGAACACCGGGGAGCTGTTTTTT
.,TRBV2,.,TRBJ2-7,CASHKDGNEQYF,TGTGCCAGCCATAAGGACGGGAACGAGCAGTACTTC
.,TRBV5-5,.,TRBJ2-3,CANTDWQDTQYF,TGTGCCAACACCGACTGGCAAGATACGCAGTATTTT
.,TRBV15,TRBD1,TRBJ2-7,CATSRDWTGEQYF,TGTGCCACCAGCAGAGATTGGACAGGGGAGCAGTACTTC
.,TRBV7-8,.,TRBJ1-5,CASSAGPRGNQPQHF,TGTGCCAGCAGTGCGGGTCCACGGGGCAATCAGCCCCAGCATTTT
.,TRBV5-8,TRBD1,TRBJ2-7,CASSLVGQFNYEQYF,TGTGCCAGCAGCTTGGTGGGACAGTTCAACTACGAGCAGTACTTC
.,TRBV5-1,TRBD2,TRBJ2-5,CASSLTSGGEETQYF,TGCGCCAGCAGCCTGACTAGCGGGGGGGAAGAGACCCAGTACTTC
.,TRBV19,.,TRBJ2-3,CASSIVRGTLTDTQYF,TGTGCCAGTAGTATAGTCCGGGGGACCCTCACAGATACGCAGTATTTT
.,TRBV4-3,TRBD2,TRBJ2-3,CASSPGGYTQYF,TGCGCCAGCAGCCCGGGAGGGTATACGCAGTATTTT
.,TRBV2,TRBD2,TRBJ2-7,CASSEGIGTSGIRYEQYF,TGTGCCAGCAGTGAGGGGATTGGGACTAGCGGGATTCGATACGAGCAGTACTTC
.,TRBV5-4,.,TRBJ2-7,CASSLAGGEQYF,TGTGCCAGCAGCTTGGCCGGGGGCGAGCAGTACTTC
.,TRBV6-2/TRBV6-3,TRBD1,TRBJ2-1,CASSRYRGLDEQFF,TGTGCCAGCAGCCGATACAGGGGGCTGGATGAGCAGTTCTTC
.,TRBV7-2,.,TRBJ2-7,CASSLNSGYDEQYF,TGTGCCAGCAGCTTAAATTCAGGGTACGACGAGCAGTACTTC
.,TRBV6-1,.,TRBJ2-7,CASSDNQIYEQYF,TGTGCCAGCAGTGATAATCAGATTTACGAGCAGTACTTC
.,TRBV4-1,.,TRBJ2-7,CASSQGQATSYEQYF,TGCGCCAGCAGCCAAGGACAGGCTACCTCCTACGAGCAGTACTTC
.,TRBV14,.,TRBJ2-5,CASSQAQGAYETQYF,TGTGCCAGCAGCCAAGCGCAGGGTGCTTATGAGACCCAGTACTTC
.,TRBV6-1,TRBD1,TRBJ1-2,CASSDHLDRPRGYTF,TGTGCCAGCAGTGACCATTTGGACAGGCCAAGGGGCTACACCTTC
.,TRBV10-3,.,TRBJ1-2,CAISLQGYGYTF,TGTGCCATCAGTCTACAGGGCTATGGCTACACCTTC
.,TRBV7-9,TRBD2,TRBJ2-3,CASSPLAGVPPTTDTQYF,TGTGCCAGCAGCCCACTAGCGGGAGTACCCCCCACCACAGATACGCAGTATTTT
.,TRBV7-9,TRBD2,TRBJ2-7,CASSPDRTSWGTLEQYF,TGTGCCAGCAGCCCAGACCGGACTAGTTGGGGAACGTTGGAGCAGTACTTC
once,TRBV6-5,.,TRBJ1-2,CASTTYVGGGYTF,TGTGCCAGCACCACCTACGTGGGGGGTGGCTACACCTTC
.,TRBV11-2,.,TRBJ2-4,CASSLVSVQNIQYF,TGTGCCAGCAGCTTAGTGTCGGTCCAAAACATTCAGTACTTC
.,TRBV15,TRBD2,TRBJ2-1,CATSKGLAGENNEQFF,TGTGCCACCAGCAAGGGACTAGCGGGGGAGAACAATGAGCAGTTCTTC
.,TRBV28,.,TRBJ2-7,CASSLDPRQVYEQYF,TGTGCCAGCAGTTTAGACCCCAGACAGGTCTACGAGCAGTACTTC
.,TRBV11-2,.,TRBJ2-6,CASSLGQASSGANVLTF,TGTGCCAGCAGCTTAGGCCAGGCAAGCTCTGGGGCCAACGTCCTGACTTTC
.,TRBV11-3,TRBD1,TRBJ2-5,CASREQGADVETQYF,TGTGCCAGCAGAGAACAGGGGGCGGACGTGGAGACCCAGTACTTC
.,TRBV7-9,TRBD1,TRBJ1-4,CASSLGWDRDATNEKLFF,TGTGCCAGCAGCTTAGGATGGGACAGGGATGCAACTAATGAAAAACTGTTTTTT